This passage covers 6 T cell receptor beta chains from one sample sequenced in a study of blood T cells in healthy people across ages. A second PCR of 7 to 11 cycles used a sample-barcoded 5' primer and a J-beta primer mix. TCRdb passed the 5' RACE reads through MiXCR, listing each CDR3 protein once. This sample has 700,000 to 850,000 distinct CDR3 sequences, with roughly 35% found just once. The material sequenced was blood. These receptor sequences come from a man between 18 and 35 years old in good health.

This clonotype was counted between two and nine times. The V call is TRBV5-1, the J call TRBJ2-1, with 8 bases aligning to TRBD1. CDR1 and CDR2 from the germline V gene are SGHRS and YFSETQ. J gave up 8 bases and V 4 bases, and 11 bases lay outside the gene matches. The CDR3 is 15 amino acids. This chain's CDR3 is CASSLTGGRGDEQFF. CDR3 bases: TGCGCCAGCAGCCTCACAGGGGGTCGGGGAGATGAGCAGTTCTTC. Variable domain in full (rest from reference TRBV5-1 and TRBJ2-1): KAGVTQTPRYLIKTRGQQVTLSCSPISGHRSVSWYQQTPGQGLQFLFEYFSETQRNKGNFPGRFSGRQFSNSRSEMNVSTLELGDSALYLCASSLTGGRGDEQFFGPGTRLTVL.

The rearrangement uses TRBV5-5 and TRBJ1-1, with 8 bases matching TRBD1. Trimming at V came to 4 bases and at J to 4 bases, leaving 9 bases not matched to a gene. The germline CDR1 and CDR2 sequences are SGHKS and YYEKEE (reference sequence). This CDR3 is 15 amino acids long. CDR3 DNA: TGTGCCAGCAGCCCAACCAGGGGGCAGGGCACTGAAGCTTTCTTT. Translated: CASSPTRGQGTEAFF.

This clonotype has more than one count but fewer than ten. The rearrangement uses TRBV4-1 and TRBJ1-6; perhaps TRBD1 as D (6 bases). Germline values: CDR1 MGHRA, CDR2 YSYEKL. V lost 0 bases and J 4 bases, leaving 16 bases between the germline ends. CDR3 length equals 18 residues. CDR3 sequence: CASSQDLSGQTYNSPLHF. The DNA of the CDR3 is TGCGCCAGCAGCCAAGATCTTAGCGGACAGACATATAATTCACCCCTCCACTTT.

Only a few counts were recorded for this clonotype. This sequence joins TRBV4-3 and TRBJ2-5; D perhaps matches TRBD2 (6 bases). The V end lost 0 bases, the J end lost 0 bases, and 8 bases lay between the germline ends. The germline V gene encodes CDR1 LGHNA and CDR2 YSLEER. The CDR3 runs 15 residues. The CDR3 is CASSQDQRDQETQYF. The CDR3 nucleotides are TGCGCCAGCAGCCAAGATCAGCGGGACCAAGAGACCCAGTACTTC.

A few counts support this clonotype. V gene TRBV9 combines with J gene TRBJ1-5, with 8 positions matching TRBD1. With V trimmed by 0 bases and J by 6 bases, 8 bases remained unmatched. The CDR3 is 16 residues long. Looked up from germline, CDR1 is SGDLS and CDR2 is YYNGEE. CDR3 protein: CASSVGSGQEGQPQHF. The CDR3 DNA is TGTGCCAGCAGCGTAGGGTCGGGACAGGAAGGTCAGCCCCAGCATTTT.

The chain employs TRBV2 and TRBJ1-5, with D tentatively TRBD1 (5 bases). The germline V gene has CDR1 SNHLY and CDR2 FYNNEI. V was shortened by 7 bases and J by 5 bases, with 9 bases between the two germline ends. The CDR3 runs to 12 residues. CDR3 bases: TGTGCCAGCAAAGGGGATGATCAGCCCCAGCATTTT. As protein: CASKGDDQPQHF.